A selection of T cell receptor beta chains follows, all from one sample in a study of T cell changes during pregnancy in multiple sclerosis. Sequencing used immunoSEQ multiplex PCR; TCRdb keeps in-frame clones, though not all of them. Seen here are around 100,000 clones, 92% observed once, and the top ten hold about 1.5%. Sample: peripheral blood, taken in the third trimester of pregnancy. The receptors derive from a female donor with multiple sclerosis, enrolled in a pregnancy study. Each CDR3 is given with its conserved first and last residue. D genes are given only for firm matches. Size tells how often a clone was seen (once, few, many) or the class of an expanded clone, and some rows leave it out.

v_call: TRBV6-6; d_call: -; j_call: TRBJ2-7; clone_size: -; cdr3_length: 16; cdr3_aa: CASSGPLLAQIYEQYF; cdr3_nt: TGTGCCAGCAGTGGTCCCCTTCTAGCGCAAATCTACGAGCAGTACTTC
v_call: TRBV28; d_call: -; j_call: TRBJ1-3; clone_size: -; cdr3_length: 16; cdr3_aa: CASSSPAHSSGNTIYF; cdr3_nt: TGTGCCAGCAGCTCCCCCGCTCATAGCTCTGGAAACACCATATATTTT
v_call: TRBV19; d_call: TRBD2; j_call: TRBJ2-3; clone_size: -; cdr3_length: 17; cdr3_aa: CASSVTTSGRGTDTQYF; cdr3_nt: TGTGCCAGTAGTGTAACTACTAGCGGGAGGGGCACAGATACGCAGTATTTT
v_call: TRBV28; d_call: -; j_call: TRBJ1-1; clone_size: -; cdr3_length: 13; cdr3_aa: CASSSSENTEAFF; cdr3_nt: TGTGCCAGCAGTTCTTCAGAGAACACTGAAGCTTTCTTT
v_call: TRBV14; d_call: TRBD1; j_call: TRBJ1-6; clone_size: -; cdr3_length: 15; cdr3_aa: CASSKTGTGNSPLHF; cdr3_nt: TGTGCCAGCAGCAAGACCGGGACAGGGAATTCTCCCCTCCACTTT
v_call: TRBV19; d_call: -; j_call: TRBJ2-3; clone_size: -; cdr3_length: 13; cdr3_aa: CASSPQGQDTQYF; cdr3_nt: TGTGCCAGTAGTCCACAGGGTCAAGATACGCAGTATTTT
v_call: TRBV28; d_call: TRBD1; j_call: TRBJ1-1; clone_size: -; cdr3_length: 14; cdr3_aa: CASRGQGVNTEAFF; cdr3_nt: TGTGCCAGCAGAGGGCAGGGGGTGAACACTGAAGCTTTCTTT
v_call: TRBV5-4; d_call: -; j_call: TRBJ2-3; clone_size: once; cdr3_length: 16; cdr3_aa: CASSWGPDGGTDTQYF; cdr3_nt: TGTGCCAGCAGCTGGGGGCCAGATGGTGGGACAGATACGCAGTATTTT
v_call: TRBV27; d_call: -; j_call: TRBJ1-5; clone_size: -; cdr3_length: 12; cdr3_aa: CASSRVGQPQHF; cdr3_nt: TGTGCCAGCAGTCGGGTAGGACAGCCCCAGCATTTT
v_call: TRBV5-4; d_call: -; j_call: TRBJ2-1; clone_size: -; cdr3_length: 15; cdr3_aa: CASSLAGHRVGQRVF; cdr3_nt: TGTGCCAGCAGCTTGGCCGGACACAGGGTAGGGCAAAGAGTCTTC
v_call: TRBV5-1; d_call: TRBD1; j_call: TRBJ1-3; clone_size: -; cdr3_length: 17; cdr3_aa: CASSSTTADRAGNTIYF; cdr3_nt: TGCGCCAGCAGCTCCACAACTGCGGACAGGGCTGGAAACACCATATATTTT
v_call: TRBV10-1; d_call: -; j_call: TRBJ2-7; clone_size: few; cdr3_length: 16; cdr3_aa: CASSESRTGAGDEQYF; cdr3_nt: TGCGCCAGCAGTGAGTCAAGAACGGGAGCTGGCGACGAGCAGTACTTC
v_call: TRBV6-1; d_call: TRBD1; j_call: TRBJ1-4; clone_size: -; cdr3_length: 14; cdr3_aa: CASSMDRGGEKLFF; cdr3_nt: TGTGCCAGCAGTATGGACAGGGGTGGTGAAAAACTGTTTTTT
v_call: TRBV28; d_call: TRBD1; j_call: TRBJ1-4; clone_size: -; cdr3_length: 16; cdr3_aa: CASSKTRTGGMRKLFF; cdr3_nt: TGTGCCAGCAGTAAAACCAGGACAGGGGGGATGAGGAAACTGTTTTTT
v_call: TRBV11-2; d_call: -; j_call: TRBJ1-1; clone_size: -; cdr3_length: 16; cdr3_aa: CASSLDRGFKNTEAFF; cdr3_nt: TGTGCCAGCAGCTTAGACAGGGGATTTAAGAACACTGAAGCTTTCTTT
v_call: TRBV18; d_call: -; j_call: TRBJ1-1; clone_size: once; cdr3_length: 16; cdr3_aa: CASSPLPGRGSTEAFF; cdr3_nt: TGTGCCAGCTCACCACTACCAGGGAGGGGAAGCACTGAAGCTTTCTTT
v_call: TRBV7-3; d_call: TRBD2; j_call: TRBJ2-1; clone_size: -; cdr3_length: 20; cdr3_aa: CASSLTRGLAGGPGGNEQFF; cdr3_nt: TGTGCCAGCAGCTTAACGAGGGGACTAGCGGGGGGGCCTGGCGGGAATGAGCAGTTCTTC
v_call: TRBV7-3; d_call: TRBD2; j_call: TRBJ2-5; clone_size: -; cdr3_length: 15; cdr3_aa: CASSLNGLGGETQYF; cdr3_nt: TGTGCCAGCAGCTTGAACGGACTAGGCGGGGAGACCCAGTACTTC
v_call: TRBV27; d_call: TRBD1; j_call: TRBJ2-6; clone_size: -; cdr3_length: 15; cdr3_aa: CASSRQGAGANVLTF; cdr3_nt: TGTGCCAGCAGCCGTCAGGGGGCTGGGGCCAACGTCCTGACTTTC
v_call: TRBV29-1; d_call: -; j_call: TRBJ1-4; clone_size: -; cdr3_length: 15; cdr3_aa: CSVAPGGGRDEKLFF; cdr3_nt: TGCAGCGTTGCGCCTGGTGGGGGGAGAGATGAAAAACTGTTTTTT
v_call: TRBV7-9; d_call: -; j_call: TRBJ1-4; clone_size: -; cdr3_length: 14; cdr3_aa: CASSLRRDNEKLFF; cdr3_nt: TGTGCCAGCAGCTTACGAAGAGATAATGAAAAACTGTTTTTT
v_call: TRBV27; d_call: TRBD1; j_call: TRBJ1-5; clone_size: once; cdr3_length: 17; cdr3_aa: CASSPDRGPNSNQPQHF; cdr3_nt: TGTGCCAGCAGTCCCGACAGGGGGCCCAATAGCAATCAGCCCCAGCATTTT
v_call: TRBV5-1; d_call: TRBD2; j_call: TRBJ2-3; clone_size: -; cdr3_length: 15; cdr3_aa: CASRGRTREADTQYF; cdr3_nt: TGCGCCAGCAGGGGGCGGACTCGGGAGGCAGATACGCAGTATTTT
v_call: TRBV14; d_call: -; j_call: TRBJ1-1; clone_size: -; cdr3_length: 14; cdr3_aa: CASSPSMAGTEAFF; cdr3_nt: TGTGCCAGCAGCCCGTCGATGGCGGGCACTGAAGCTTTCTTT
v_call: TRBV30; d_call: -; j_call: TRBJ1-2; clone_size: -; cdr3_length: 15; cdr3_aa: CAWTALGDWNYGYTF; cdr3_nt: TGTGCCTGGACCGCCCTAGGTGACTGGAACTATGGCTACACCTTC
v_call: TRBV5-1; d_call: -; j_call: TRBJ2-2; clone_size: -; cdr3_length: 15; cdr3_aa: CASSLTYPNTGELFF; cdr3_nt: TGCGCCAGCAGCTTGACATATCCGAACACCGGGGAGCTGTTTTTT